This entry lists 9 T cell receptor beta chains sequenced from one sample in a study of blood T cell repertoires in COVID-19. TCRdb's copy holds only in-frame clones and misses some; the assay was immunoSEQ multiplex PCR. The table includes about 300,000 clones, more than 70% detected once. Sample: peripheral blood. The origin of the receptors is a man aged 18 to 29 who had recovered from COVID-19.

This clone is a singleton in its sample. The genes are TRBV27 and TRBJ2-7; no firm D call. Germline loops: CDR1 MNHEY, CDR2 SMNVEV (reference sequence). The CDR3 covers 13 residues. V lost 6 bases, J lost 6 bases, and 15 bases lay in between. The CDR3 here is CASSPRGSLEQYF. In nucleotides, the CDR3 is TGTGCCAGCAGCCCCCGAGGCTCCCTCGAGCAGTACTTC.

This chain links TRBV29-1 with TRBJ2-5, with 8 bases identical to TRBD2. The CDR3 extends over 13 amino acids. V lost 7 bases and J lost 2; bases outside the gene matches: 6. Germline V lookup: CDR1 SQVTM, CDR2 ANQGSEA. CDR3 amino acids: CSASTSGQETQYF. The CDR3 region has the DNA TGCAGCGCCTCCACTAGCGGTCAAGAGACCCAGTACTTC.

V and J are TRBV14 and TRBJ2-7, with D perhaps TRBD2 (6 bases). Germline values: CDR1 SGHDN, CDR2 FVKESK. V was trimmed by 1 base and J by 7 bases, leaving 26 bases between them. The CDR3 length is 18 residues. This CDR3 reads CASSQVPGWASALDEQYF. CDR3 in DNA: TGTGCCAGCAGCCAAGTTCCGGGTTGGGCTAGCGCCCTGGATGAGCAGTACTTC.

The chain uses TRBV5-1 and TRBJ1-2, with 9 positions matching TRBD1. Germline-derived CDR1 and CDR2 are SGHRS and YFSETQ. V was pared by 4 bases and J by 2 bases, with 6 bases of the junction left unmatched. The CDR3 extends over 15 amino acids. CDR3 protein: CASSNLTGGNYGYTF. The CDR3 DNA is TGCGCCAGCAGCAATCTTACAGGGGGCAACTATGGCTACACCTTC.

The genes are TRBV7-3 and TRBJ2-7; 10 nucleotides line up with TRBD1. CDR3 length: 15 amino acids. The germline V gene has CDR1 SGHTA and CDR2 FQGTGA. Unmatched junction bases numbered 3, after V lost 2 bases and J lost 2 bases. CDR3 protein: CASSLGDRGTYEQYF. The CDR3 region has the DNA TGTGCCAGCAGCTTAGGGGACAGGGGAACCTACGAGCAGTACTTC.

V gene TRBV9 combines with J gene TRBJ2-1; 7 bases align to TRBD2. J lost 7 bases, V lost 6 bases, and 7 bases had no gene match. Germline assignment: CDR1 SGDLS and CDR2 YYNGEE. There are 13 residues in the CDR3. CDR3 protein: CASTNGEGNEQFF. CDR3 nucleotide sequence: TGTGCCAGCACCAACGGGGAGGGAAATGAGCAGTTCTTC.

This chain connects TRBV2 to TRBJ1-1; tentatively, D is TRBD1 (5 bases). This CDR3 has 15 amino acids. Between the trimmed V and J ends, which lost 7 bases and 0 bases, there was a span of 15 bases. Per the germline V gene, CDR1 is SNHLY and CDR2 is FYNNEI. The CDR3 loop reads CASMGGSTMNTEAFF. CDR3 in DNA: TGTGCCAGCATGGGGGGATCGACCATGAACACTGAAGCTTTCTTT.

The chain is built from TRBV6-2 or TRBV6-3 and TRBJ1-2, with D unclear. The germline V gene has CDR1 MNHEY and CDR2 SVGEGT. V was shortened by 5 bases and J by 6 bases, with 16 bases between the two germline ends. The CDR3 totals 14 residues. This CDR3 reads CASSPPGSFHGYTF. The CDR3 nucleotides are TGTGCCAGCAGTCCACCGGGATCGTTCCATGGCTACACCTTC.

This chain uses TRBV25-1 with TRBJ2-5; D is unresolved. The CDR3 is 14 amino acids. With 2 bases removed from V and 2 bases from J, the gap between germline ends came to 9 bases. The germline gives CDR1 MGHDK, CDR2 SYGVNS. The CDR3 spells CASSEVISQETQYF. The CDR3 nucleotides read TGTGCCAGCAGTGAAGTAATCAGTCAAGAGACCCAGTACTTC.